The T cell receptor (beta chain) under discussion was sequenced for a study of graft-versus-host responses after intestinal transplantation. Findings and limits, study-wide: Ileal or blood samples showed some GvH clones first, and such clones were also found in recipient marrow.

About this clone itself: Its antigen is still unknown.

Sequenced by immunoSEQ multiplex PCR; TCRdb stores in-frame clones only, minus some. This table has 35,000 to 50,000 clones, roughly 93% appearing once. The CDR3 sequence is 14 residues long. Trimming removed 6 bases at V and 5 bases at J, with 15 bases between. Germline CDR1 is SGDLS and CDR2 is YYNGEE. This receptor was taken from a human donor who was the organ donor for an intestinal transplant. Material: unstimulated CD8+ T cells sorted from spleen or lymph node cells, obtained before transplant. J is TRBJ2-1 and V is TRBV9; possible D gene TRBD2, 5 bases. CDR3 sequence: CASNHGVLDNEQFF. As DNA, the CDR3 is TGTGCCAGCAACCACGGGGTTTTGGACAATGAGCAGTTCTTC.